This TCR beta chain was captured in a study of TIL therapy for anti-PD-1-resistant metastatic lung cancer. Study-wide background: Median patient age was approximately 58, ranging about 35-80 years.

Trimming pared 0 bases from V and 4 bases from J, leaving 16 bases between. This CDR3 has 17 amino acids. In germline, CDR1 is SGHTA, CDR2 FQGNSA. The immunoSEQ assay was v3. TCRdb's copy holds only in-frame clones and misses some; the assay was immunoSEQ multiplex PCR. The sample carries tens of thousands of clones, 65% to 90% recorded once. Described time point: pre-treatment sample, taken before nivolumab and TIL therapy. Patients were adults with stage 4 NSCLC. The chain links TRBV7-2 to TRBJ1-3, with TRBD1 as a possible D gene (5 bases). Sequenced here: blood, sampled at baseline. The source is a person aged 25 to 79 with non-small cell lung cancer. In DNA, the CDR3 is TGTGCCAGCAGCTTAGCGGCTTATGGGGGAGCGGGAAACACCATATATTTT. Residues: CASSLAAYGGAGNTIYF.